The 11 T cell receptor beta chains reported below all come from one sample, sequenced in a study of long-term antiretroviral therapy in people with HIV. This was the immunoSEQ v3.0 assay at survey level. Here immunoSEQ multiplex PCR was the method, and the copy in TCRdb shows in-frame clones only, minus some. The profile shows 30,000 to 45,000 clones, 75% to 85% of them singletons. Sequenced material: unsorted PBMCs, taken 3.4 years after starting antiretroviral therapy. These TCRs come from a man aged 30-40 years with HIV.

The chain joins TRBV5-5 to TRBJ2-1; 8 nucleotides match TRBD2. Trimming cost V 2 bases and J 9 bases; bases outside gene matches: 10. Germline V gene data show CDR1 as SGHKS and CDR2 as YYEKEE (reference sequence). This CDR3 comprises 15 residues. CDR3 sequence reads: CASSFFTSGSSEQFF. CDR3 nucleotides: TGTGCCAGCAGCTTTTTTACTAGCGGCAGTAGTGAGCAGTTCTTC.

This clone is a singleton in its sample. This chain links TRBV5-1 with TRBJ2-1; 10 bases agree with TRBD2. Unmatched junction bases numbered 2, after V lost 4 bases and J lost 1 base. Germline V lookup: CDR1 SGHRS, CDR2 YFSETQ. The CDR3 sequence is 15 residues long. CDR3 in amino acids: CASSIAGGSYNEQFF. CDR3 nucleotides: TGCGCCAGCAGCATAGCGGGAGGATCCTACAATGAGCAGTTCTTC. The full variable domain, completed using reference TRBV5-1 and TRBJ2-1, is KAGVTQTPRYLIKTRGQQVTLSCSPISGHRSVSWYQQTPGQGLQFLFEYFSETQRNKGNFPGRFSGRQFSNSRSEMNVSTLELGDSALYLCASSIAGGSYNEQFFGPGTRLTVL.

The rearrangement joins TRBV13 to TRBJ2-7, with D possibly matching TRBD2 (5 bases). The germline CDR1 and CDR2 sequences are PRHDT and FYEKMQ (reference sequence). The CDR3 spans 15 residues. Between the trimmed V and J ends, which lost 5 bases and 3 bases, there was a span of 17 bases. The CDR3 DNA sequence: TGTGCCAGCAGCCTGGGCCGGGGAGAGGGCTACGAGCAGTACTTC. It translates to CASSLGRGEGYEQYF.

The chain is built from TRBV4-1 and TRBJ1-2; TRBD1 is a possible D gene (6 bases). This CDR3 region has 16 residues. Germline V gene data show CDR1 as MGHRA and CDR2 as YSYEKL. The ends were cut back, 4 bases at V and 0 bases at J, with 15 bases in the middle. CDR3 sequence reads: CASSLTSGESNYGYTF. CDR3 DNA: TGCGCCAGCAGCCTTACCTCAGGGGAATCTAACTATGGCTACACCTTC.

The chain recombines TRBV13 with TRBJ2-7, with D perhaps TRBD2 (6 bases). The V and J ends lost 4 bases and 3 bases respectively, with 16 bases between them. The germline gives CDR1 PRHDT, CDR2 FYEKMQ (reference sequence). This CDR3 is 15 amino acids long. CDR3 sequence (DNA): TGTGCCAGCAGCTCACTAGCAGACAACTACTACGAGCAGTACTTC. Amino acids: CASSSLADNYYEQYF.

The V call is TRBV13, the J call TRBJ2-7; D assignment may be TRBD1 or TRBD2 (5 bases each). Germline V gene data show CDR1 as PRHDT and CDR2 as FYEKMQ (reference sequence). CDR3 size: 18 residues. The V end was cut by 0 bases, the J end by 6 bases, with 24 bases between. The CDR3 sequence is CASSLGGLEEAGIGEQYF. DNA for the CDR3: TGTGCCAGCAGCTTAGGCGGTCTTGAGGAGGCAGGGATCGGCGAGCAGTACTTC.

V is TRBV7-6 and J is TRBJ2-2; 7 positions agree with TRBD1. The CDR3 has 16 amino acids. V shed 5 bases, J shed 3 bases, and the junction held 9 bases outside the gene matches. The germline CDR1 and CDR2 sequences are SGHVS and FNYEAQ. The CDR3 region is CASSKIGTVDTGELFF. CDR3 in DNA: TGTGCCAGCAGCAAAATAGGGACAGTGGACACCGGGGAGCTGTTTTTT.

The V call is TRBV28, the J call TRBJ2-7, with D unclear. Germline CDR1 MDHEN, CDR2 SYDVKM. The CDR3 contains 15 residues. The V end was cut by 1 base, the J end by 0 bases, with 10 bases between. CDR3 DNA sequence: TGTGCCAGCAGTTTATTGAGGCAGAGCTCCTACGAGCAGTACTTC. Its translation: CASSLLRQSSYEQYF.

The gene calls are TRBV27 and TRBJ2-1; D could derive from TRBD1 or TRBD2 (6 bases each). Germline CDR1 reads MNHEY; CDR2 reads SMNVEV (reference sequence). The CDR3 runs 11 residues. V lost 8 bases and J lost 8, with 10 bases in between. The CDR3 sequence: CASARGHEQFF. DNA of the CDR3: TGTGCCAGCGCACGGGGGCATGAGCAGTTCTTC.

V usage is TRBV27 and J usage is TRBJ2-3; 10 bases agree with TRBD2. The CDR3 runs to 15 residues. CDR1 is MNHEY and CDR2 is SMNVEV in the germline V gene (reference sequence). V was pared by 5 bases and J by 7 bases, with 9 bases of the junction left unmatched. CDR3 amino acids: CASSPLSGRSNTQYF. CDR3 nucleotide sequence: TGTGCCAGCAGTCCCCTTAGCGGGAGGTCCAATACGCAGTATTTT.

The chain links TRBV7-2 to TRBJ2-6, with no clear D. This CDR3 region has 12 residues. CDR1 is SGHTA and CDR2 is FQGNSA in the germline V gene. Deletions cut 5 bases from V and 6 bases from J, with 5 bases between. Here the CDR3 reads CASSPAANVLTF. CDR3 DNA: TGTGCCAGCAGCCCCGCGGCCAACGTCCTGACTTTC.